A single sample is the source of the 4 T cell receptor beta chains below, sequenced in a study of T-cell memory formation after mild COVID-19. One entry per CDR3 protein, called by TCRdb with MiXCR from the 5' RACE reads. The sample lists 250,000 to 350,000 distinct CDR3 sequences; about 15% were seen once. The sample was PBMCs or a T cell subset sorted from them (not recorded which). These receptor sequences come from a man aged 18 to 29 who had mild COVID-19 (a few samples of this study predate the infection). Cell type and time point are not known.

The sample holds a few counts of this clonotype. This rearrangement joins TRBV6-2 or TRBV6-3 to TRBJ1-1; tentative D call: TRBD1 (5 bases). CDR1 is MNHEY, CDR2 SVGEGT, per germline. Trimming removed 2 bases at V and 1 base at J, with 11 bases between. The CDR3 totals 15 residues. The CDR3 DNA sequence: TGTGCCAGCAGTTACCTCGTGGGGGGGAACACTGAAGCTTTCTTT. Protein product: CASSYLVGGNTEAFF.

This clonotype showed up just a few times. The genes are TRBV15 and TRBJ1-5, with TRBD1 matching 7 bases. The CDR3 loop spans 16 amino acids. The ends lost 0 bases at V and 2 bases at J; junction bases unmatched: 4. The germline V gene encodes CDR1 LNHNV and CDR2 YYDKDF (reference sequence). Here the CDR3 reads CATSRDLTGGNQPQHF. The CDR3 bases are TGTGCCACCAGCAGAGACCTTACAGGGGGCAATCAGCCCCAGCATTTT. The whole variable domain, filled in from reference TRBV15 and TRBJ1-5, reads DAMVIQNPRYQVTQFGKPVTLSCSQTLNHNVMYWYQQKSSQAPKLLFHYYDKDFNNEADTPDNFQSRRPNTSFCFLDIRSPGLGDTAMYLCATSRDLTGGNQPQHFGDGTRLSIL.

The V call is TRBV7-8, the J call TRBJ2-1; 11 bases map to TRBD2. The germline gives CDR1 SGHVS, CDR2 FQNEAQ. There are 15 residues in the CDR3. J lost 5 bases, V lost 5 bases, and 5 bases had no gene match. The DNA of the CDR3 is TGTGCCAGCAGCGATTTAGCGGGAGGGAACAATGAGCAGTTCTTC. It codes for CASSDLAGGNNEQFF.

The sample holds a few counts of this clonotype. J is TRBJ2-1 and V is TRBV7-6; TRBD2 matches at 9 bases. Unmatched junction bases numbered 12, after V lost 2 bases and J lost 4 bases. From germline, CDR1 is SGHVS and CDR2 FNYEAQ. The CDR3 is 18 amino acids. Here the CDR3 reads CASSLQPGGTSLYNEQFF. The DNA of the CDR3 is TGTGCCAGCAGCTTACAACCCGGGGGGACTAGCCTATACAATGAGCAGTTCTTC.